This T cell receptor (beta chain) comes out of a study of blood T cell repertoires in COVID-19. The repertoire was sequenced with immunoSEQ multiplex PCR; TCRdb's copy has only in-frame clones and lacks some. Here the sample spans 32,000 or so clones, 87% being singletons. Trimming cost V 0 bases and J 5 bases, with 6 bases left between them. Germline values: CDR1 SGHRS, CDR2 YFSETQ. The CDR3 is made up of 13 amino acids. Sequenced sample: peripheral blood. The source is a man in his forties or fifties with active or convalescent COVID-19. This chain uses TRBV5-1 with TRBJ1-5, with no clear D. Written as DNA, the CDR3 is TGCGCCAGCAGCTTGGAGAGGGATCAGCCCCAGCATTTT. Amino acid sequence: CASSLERDQPQHF.